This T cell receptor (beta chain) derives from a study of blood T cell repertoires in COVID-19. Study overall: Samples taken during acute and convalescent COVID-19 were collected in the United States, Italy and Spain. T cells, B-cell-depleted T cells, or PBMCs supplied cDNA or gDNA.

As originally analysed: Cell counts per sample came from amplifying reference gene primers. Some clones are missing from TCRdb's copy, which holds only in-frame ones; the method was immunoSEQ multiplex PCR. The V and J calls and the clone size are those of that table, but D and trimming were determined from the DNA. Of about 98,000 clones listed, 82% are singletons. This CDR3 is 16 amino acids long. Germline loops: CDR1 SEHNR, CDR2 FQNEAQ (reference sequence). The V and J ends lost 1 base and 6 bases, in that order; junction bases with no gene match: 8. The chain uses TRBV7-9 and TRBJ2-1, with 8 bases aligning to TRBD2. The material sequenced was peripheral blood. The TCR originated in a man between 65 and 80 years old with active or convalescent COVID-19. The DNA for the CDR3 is TGTGCCAGCAGCTTAGATCTGGTCGGGAGGGGCAATGAGCAGTTCTTC. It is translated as CASSLDLVGRGNEQFF.